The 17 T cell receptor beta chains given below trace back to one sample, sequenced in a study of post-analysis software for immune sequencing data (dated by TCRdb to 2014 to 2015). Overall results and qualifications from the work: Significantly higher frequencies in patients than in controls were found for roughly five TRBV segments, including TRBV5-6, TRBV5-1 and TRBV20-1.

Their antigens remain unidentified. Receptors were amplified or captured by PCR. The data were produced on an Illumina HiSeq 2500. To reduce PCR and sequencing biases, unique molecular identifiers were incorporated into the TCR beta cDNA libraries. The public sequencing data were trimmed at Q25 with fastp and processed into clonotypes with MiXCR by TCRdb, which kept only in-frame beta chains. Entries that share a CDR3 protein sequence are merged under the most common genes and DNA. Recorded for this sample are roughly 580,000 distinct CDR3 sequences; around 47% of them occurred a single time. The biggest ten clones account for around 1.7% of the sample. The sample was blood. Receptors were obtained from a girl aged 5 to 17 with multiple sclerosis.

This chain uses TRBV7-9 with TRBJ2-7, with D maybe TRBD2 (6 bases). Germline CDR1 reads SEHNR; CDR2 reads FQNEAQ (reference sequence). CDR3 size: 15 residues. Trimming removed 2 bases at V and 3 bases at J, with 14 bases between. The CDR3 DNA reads TGTGCCAGCAGCTTATCAGCCCCCGGGAGCTACGAGCAGTACTTC. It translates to CASSLSAPGSYEQYF.

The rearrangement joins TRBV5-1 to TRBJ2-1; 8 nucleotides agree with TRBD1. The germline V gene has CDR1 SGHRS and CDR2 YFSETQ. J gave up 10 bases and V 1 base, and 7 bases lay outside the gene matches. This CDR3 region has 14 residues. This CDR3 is CASSLRQGFGEQFF. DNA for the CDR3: TGCGCCAGCAGCTTGAGACAGGGGTTCGGGGAGCAGTTCTTC.

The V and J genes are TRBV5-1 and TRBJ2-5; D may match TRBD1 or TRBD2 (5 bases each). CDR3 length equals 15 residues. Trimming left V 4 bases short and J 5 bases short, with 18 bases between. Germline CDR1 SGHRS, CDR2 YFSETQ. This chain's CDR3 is CASSVLGTQVETQYF. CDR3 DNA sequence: TGCGCCAGCAGCGTCTTAGGGACCCAAGTGGAGACCCAGTACTTC.

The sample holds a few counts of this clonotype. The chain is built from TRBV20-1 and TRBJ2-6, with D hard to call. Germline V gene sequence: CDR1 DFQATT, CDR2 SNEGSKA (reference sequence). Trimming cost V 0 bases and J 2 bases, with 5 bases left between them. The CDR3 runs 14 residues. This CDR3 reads CSAREEAGANVLTF. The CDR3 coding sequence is TGCAGTGCTAGAGAAGAAGCTGGGGCCAACGTCCTGACTTTC.

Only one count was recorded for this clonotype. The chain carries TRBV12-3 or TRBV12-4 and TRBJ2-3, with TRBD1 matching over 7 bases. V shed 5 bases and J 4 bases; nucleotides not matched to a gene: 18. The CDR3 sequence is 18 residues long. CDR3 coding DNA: TGTGCCAGCAGTCCCCACCGAGCAGGGGGTGCGTTCGCAGATACGCAGTATTTT. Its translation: CASSPHRAGGAFADTQYF.

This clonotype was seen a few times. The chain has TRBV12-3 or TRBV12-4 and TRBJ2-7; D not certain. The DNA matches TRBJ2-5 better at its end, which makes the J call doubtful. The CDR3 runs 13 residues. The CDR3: CASFRGPQETQYF. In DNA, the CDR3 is TGTGCCAGCTTCCGAGGACCCCAAGAGACCCAGTACTTC.

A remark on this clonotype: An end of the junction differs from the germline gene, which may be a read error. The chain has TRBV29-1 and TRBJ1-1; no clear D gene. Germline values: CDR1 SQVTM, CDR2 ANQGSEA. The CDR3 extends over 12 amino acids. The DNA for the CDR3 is TGCAGCGTTGGAACGCCGAACGCTGAAGCTTTCTTT. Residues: CSVGTPNAEAFF.

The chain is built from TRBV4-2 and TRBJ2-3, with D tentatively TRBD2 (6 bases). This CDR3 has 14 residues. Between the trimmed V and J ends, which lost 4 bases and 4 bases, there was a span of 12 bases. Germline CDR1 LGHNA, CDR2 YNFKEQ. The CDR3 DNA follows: TGTGCCAGCAGCCCGCCTAGCGTCCCAGATACGCAGTATTTT. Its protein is CASSPPSVPDTQYF.

This chain's CDR3 is CASSLEGREKLFF. In nucleotides, the CDR3 is TGTGCCAGCAGCTTGGAGGGGCGCGAAAAACTGTTTTTT. The V and J genes are TRBV7-6 and TRBJ1-4; tentatively, D is TRBD1 (5 bases). Trimming removed 3 bases from V and 8 bases from J, with 10 bases in between. Germline V CDR1 and CDR2: SGHVS, FNYEAQ. The CDR3 runs 13 residues.

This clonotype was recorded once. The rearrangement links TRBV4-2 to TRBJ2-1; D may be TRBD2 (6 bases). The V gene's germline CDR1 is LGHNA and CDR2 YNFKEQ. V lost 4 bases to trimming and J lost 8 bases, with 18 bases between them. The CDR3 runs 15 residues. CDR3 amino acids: CASSPGRGPLDEQFF. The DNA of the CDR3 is TGTGCCAGCAGCCCCGGGCGGGGACCCTTGGATGAGCAGTTCTTC.

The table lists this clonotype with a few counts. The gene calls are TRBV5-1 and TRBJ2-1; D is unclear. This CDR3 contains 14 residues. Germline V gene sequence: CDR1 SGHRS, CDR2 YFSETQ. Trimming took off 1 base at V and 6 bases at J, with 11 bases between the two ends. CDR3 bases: TGCGCCAGCAGCTTGACAGTCATTAGCAATGAGCAGTTCTTC. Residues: CASSLTVISNEQFF.

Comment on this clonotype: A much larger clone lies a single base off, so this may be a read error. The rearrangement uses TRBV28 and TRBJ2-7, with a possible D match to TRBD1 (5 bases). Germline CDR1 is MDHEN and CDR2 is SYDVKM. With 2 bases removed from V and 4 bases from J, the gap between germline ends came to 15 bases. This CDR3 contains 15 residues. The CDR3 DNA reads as TGTGCCAGCAGTTTAACGGGCAGGGCGCAGTACGAGCAGTACTTC. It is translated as CASSLTGRAQYEQYF.

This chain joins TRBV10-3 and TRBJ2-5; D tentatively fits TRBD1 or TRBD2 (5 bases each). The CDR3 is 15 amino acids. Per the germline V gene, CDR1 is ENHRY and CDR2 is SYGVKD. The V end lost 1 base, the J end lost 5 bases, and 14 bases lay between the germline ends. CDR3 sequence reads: CAISEYRDLRETQYF. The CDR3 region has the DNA TGTGCCATCAGTGAGTACCGGGACCTCCGGGAGACCCAGTACTTC.

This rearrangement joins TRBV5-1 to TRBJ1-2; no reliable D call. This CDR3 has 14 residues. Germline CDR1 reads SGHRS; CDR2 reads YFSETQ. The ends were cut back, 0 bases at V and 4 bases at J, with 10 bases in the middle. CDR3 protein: CASSLDPDGYGYTF. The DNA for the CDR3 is TGCGCCAGCAGCTTGGATCCGGATGGCTATGGCTACACCTTC.

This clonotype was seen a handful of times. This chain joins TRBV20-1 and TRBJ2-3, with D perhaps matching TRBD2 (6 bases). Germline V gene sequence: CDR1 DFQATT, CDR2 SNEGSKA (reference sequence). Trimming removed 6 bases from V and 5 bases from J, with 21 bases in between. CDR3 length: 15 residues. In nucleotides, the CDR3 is TGCAGTGCCCGGCGGGCGGGAATCCGCCTAGATACGCAGTATTTT. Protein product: CSARRAGIRLDTQYF.

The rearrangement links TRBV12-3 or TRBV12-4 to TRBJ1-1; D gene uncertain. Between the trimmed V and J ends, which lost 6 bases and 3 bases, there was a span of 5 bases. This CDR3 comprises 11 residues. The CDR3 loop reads CASSSYTEAFF. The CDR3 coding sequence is TGTGCCAGCAGCTCGTACACTGAAGCTTTCTTT.

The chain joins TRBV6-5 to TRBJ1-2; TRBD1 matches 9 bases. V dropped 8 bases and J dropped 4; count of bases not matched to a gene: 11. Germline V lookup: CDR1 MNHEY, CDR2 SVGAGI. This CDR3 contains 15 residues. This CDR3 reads CASQSPGQGSYGYTF. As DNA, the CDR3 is TGTGCCAGCCAGTCCCCGGGACAGGGCTCCTATGGCTACACCTTC.